Below, 18 T cell receptor beta chains from the same sample are listed, as sequenced in a study of blood T cell repertoires in COVID-19. TCRdb's table, derived via immunoSEQ multiplex PCR, lists solely in-frame clones and lacks some. The sample lists around 310,000 clones, around 89% occurring once. Sequencing input: peripheral blood. All receptors come from a woman between 35 and 50 years old with COVID-19, enrolled during active disease.

Here the CDR3 reads CSANDRVYGYTF. In DNA form, the CDR3 reads TGCAGTGCTAATGACAGGGTCTATGGCTACACCTTC. The V gene is TRBV20-1, the J gene TRBJ1-2; 7 bases are shared with TRBD1. Per the germline V gene, CDR1 is DFQATT and CDR2 is SNEGSKA (reference sequence). This CDR3 comprises 12 residues. The junction had 3 bases not matched to a gene; V was cut back by 4 bases and J by 4 bases.

The gene calls are TRBV12-3 or TRBV12-4 and TRBJ2-1; D is perhaps TRBD2 (5 bases). V was cut by 3 bases and J by 10 bases, with 13 bases left in between. The CDR3 is 13 residues long. The DNA of the CDR3 is TGTGCCAGCAGTTTGGACCCGCGAGGGGAGCAGTTCTTC. Amino acids: CASSLDPRGEQFF.

The chain joins TRBV20-1 to TRBJ2-7; no reliable D call. V was clipped by 1 base and J by 4 bases, with 5 bases between them. Germline V CDR1 and CDR2: DFQATT, SNEGSKA (reference sequence). The CDR3 is 11 residues long. CDR3 sequence reads: CSARAGYEQYF. The CDR3 DNA reads TGCAGTGCTAGAGCGGGTTACGAGCAGTACTTC.

V and J are TRBV5-4 and TRBJ2-5, with D uncertain. Trimming pared 3 bases from V and 2 bases from J, leaving 2 bases between. Germline V gives CDR1 SGHNT, CDR2 YYREEE (reference sequence). The CDR3 runs 11 residues. The CDR3 loop is CASSSQETQYF. CDR3 DNA sequence: TGTGCCAGCAGCTCGCAAGAGACCCAGTACTTC. Full variable domain (remainder filled in from reference TRBV5-4 and TRBJ2-5): ETGVTQSPTHLIKTRGQQVTLRCSSQSGHNTVSWYQQALGQGPQFIFQYYREEENGRGNFPPRFSGLQFPNYSSELNVNALELDDSALYLCASSSQETQYFGPGTRLLVL.

The chain recombines TRBV5-5 with TRBJ1-1; D not certain. The CDR3 covers 15 residues. Germline V CDR1 and CDR2: SGHKS, YYEKEE (reference sequence). V was clipped by 3 bases and J by 0 bases, with 12 bases between them. The CDR3, as DNA: TGTGCCAGCAGCTATCAGACGGGTTTGAACACTGAAGCTTTCTTT. As protein: CASSYQTGLNTEAFF.

This chain connects TRBV6-2 or TRBV6-3 to TRBJ1-2, with D possibly matching TRBD1 (5 bases). Per germline, CDR1 MNHEY and CDR2 SVGEGT. The CDR3 length is 12 residues. V lost 4 bases, J lost 8 bases, and 11 bases lay in between. CDR3 DNA: TGTGCCAGCAGTTTCAGGGATCGGGGCTACACCTTC. Amino acids: CASSFRDRGYTF.

A few counts support this clone. The J gene is TRBJ2-2, the V gene TRBV14; 10 bases match TRBD1. The CDR3 runs 18 residues. Germline loops: CDR1 SGHDN, CDR2 FVKESK. Trimming removed 4 bases from V and 6 bases from J; junction bases left unmatched: 14. CDR3 bases: TGTGCCAGCAGCCCGTTGGGCACCGGGACAGGGGCGGCCGGGGAGCTGTTTTTT. Translation gives CASSPLGTGTGAAGELFF. Based on the CDR3 plus reference TRBV14 and TRBJ2-2, the full variable domain is EAGVTQFPSHSVIEKGQTVTLRCDPISGHDNLYWYRRVMGKEIKFLLHFVKESKQDESGMPNNRFLAERTGGTYSTLKVQPAELEDSGVYFCASSPLGTGTGAAGELFFGEGSRLTVL.

The chain couples TRBV7-3 to TRBJ2-1; 9 bases agree with TRBD2. The CDR3 totals 15 residues. Trimming removed 5 bases from V and 4 bases from J; junction bases left unmatched: 6. Germline V gene sequence: CDR1 SGHTA, CDR2 FQGTGA. CDR3 protein: CASSRSSGTYNEQFF. The CDR3 DNA reads TGTGCCAGCAGCCGTTCTAGCGGGACTTACAATGAGCAGTTCTTC.

This chain joins TRBV7-3 and TRBJ2-7; possible D gene TRBD2, 5 bases. CDR3 length equals 16 residues. Trimming took off 3 bases at V and 4 bases at J, with 19 bases between the two ends. Per germline, CDR1 SGHTA and CDR2 FQGTGA. The CDR3: CASSFSGTGLGYEQYF. The CDR3 bases are TGTGCCAGCAGCTTTTCGGGAACCGGACTTGGGTACGAGCAGTACTTC.

CDR3 amino acids: CASSPRTGAGANVLTF. CDR3 nucleotide sequence: TGTGCCAGTAGTCCTCGGACAGGGGCTGGGGCCAACGTCCTGACTTTC. The chain combines TRBV19 with TRBJ2-6; 9 bases map to TRBD1. J lost 2 bases, V lost 5 bases, and 4 bases had no gene match. CDR3 length: 16 amino acids. The germline gives CDR1 LNHDA, CDR2 SQIVND (reference sequence). Looking up the rest from reference TRBV19 and TRBJ2-6 gives the full variable domain: DGGITQSPKYLFRKEGQNVTLSCEQNLNHDAMYWYRQDPGQGLRLIYYSQIVNDFQKGDIAEGYSVSREKKESFPLTVTSAQKNPTAFYLCASSPRTGAGANVLTFGAGSRLTVL.

The chain recombines TRBV19 with TRBJ2-7; D ambiguous. The CDR3 is made up of 14 amino acids. CDR1 is LNHDA, CDR2 SQIVND, per germline (reference sequence). Trimming stripped 1 base from V and 2 bases from J, with 9 bases between. The CDR3 bases are TGTGCCAGTAGTATAGTGGTCGACACCTACGAGCAGTACTTC. As protein: CASSIVVDTYEQYF.

Points on this clone: This sample includes further DNA sequences coding for the same CDR3. The V gene is TRBV2, the J gene TRBJ1-6; weak D call: TRBD1 (6 bases). The CDR3 has 13 residues. V lost 5 bases and J lost 7, with 9 bases in between. Germline values: CDR1 SNHLY, CDR2 FYNNEI. CDR3 protein: CASSQDRNSPLHF. The CDR3 DNA sequence: TGTGCCAGCAGTCAGGACAGAAATTCACCCCTCCACTTT.

The CDR3 DNA is TGTGCCAGCAGTATCTACAGGGCGAGGGCTTTCTTT. Protein sequence: CASSIYRARAFF. The chain couples TRBV6-7 to TRBJ1-1, with a possible D match to TRBD1 (6 bases). TRBV6-7 is an open reading frame, and its role is uncertain. CDR3 length: 12 amino acids. V was shortened by 5 bases and J by 11 bases, with 15 bases between the two germline ends.

This chain connects TRBV19 to TRBJ1-2; 9 bases agree with TRBD1. The V segment lost 4 bases and the J segment 5 bases; nucleotides outside the gene matches: 8. In germline, CDR1 is LNHDA, CDR2 SQIVND (reference sequence). CDR3 length: 15 residues. The CDR3 nucleotides are TGTGCCAGTAGTAACCCTCGGGACAGGGAGTATGGCTACACCTTC. Protein: CASSNPRDREYGYTF.

This clone has only one observation. This chain joins TRBV7-2 and TRBJ2-1; 7 bases fit TRBD2. From germline, CDR1 is SGHTA and CDR2 FQGNSA. The V segment lost 5 bases and the J segment 9 bases; nucleotides outside the gene matches: 10. The CDR3 is made up of 14 amino acids. Here the CDR3 reads CASSPIGLVIEQFF. DNA for the CDR3: TGTGCCAGCAGCCCCATCGGACTAGTTATTGAGCAGTTCTTC.

The V call is TRBV19, the J call TRBJ2-1; possible D gene TRBD2, 7 bases. Germline V gene data show CDR1 as LNHDA and CDR2 as SQIVND (reference sequence). V was trimmed by 7 bases and J by 2 bases, leaving 12 bases between them. CDR3 size: 14 residues. CDR3 sequence: CASIEGGAYNEQFF. Here the CDR3 DNA reads TGTGCCAGTATTGAGGGGGGGGCCTACAATGAGCAGTTCTTC.

The chain employs TRBV5-8 and TRBJ2-1, with 10 bases that match TRBD1. Trimming removed 0 bases from V and 8 bases from J; junction bases left unmatched: 11. Germline CDR1 SGHTS, CDR2 YDEGEE. The CDR3 consists of 17 residues. This CDR3 is CASSLARWGQGRDEQFF. Here the CDR3 DNA reads TGTGCCAGCAGCTTGGCTAGGTGGGGACAGGGGCGGGATGAGCAGTTCTTC. Variable domain in full (rest from reference TRBV5-8 and TRBJ2-1): EAGVTQSPTHLIKTRGQQATLRCSPISGHTSVYWYQQALGLGLQFLLWYDEGEERNRGNFPPRFSGRQFPNYSSELNVNALELEDSALYLCASSLARWGQGRDEQFFGPGTRLTVL.

The chain joins TRBV7-9 to TRBJ2-5; 7 bases map to TRBD1. Germline CDR1 SEHNR, CDR2 FQNEAQ (reference sequence). Unmatched junction bases numbered 6, after V lost 5 bases and J lost 3 bases. This CDR3 is built from 14 residues. CDR3 amino acids: CASSPAGGKETQYF. CDR3 nucleotides: TGTGCCAGCAGCCCAGCAGGGGGTAAAGAGACCCAGTACTTC.